The rows below give T cell receptor beta chains drawn from one sample of a study of blood T cells in healthy people across ages. TCRdb itself ran the 5' RACE reads through MiXCR, one entry per CDR3 protein. The sample yields 710,000 or so distinct CDR3 sequences, approximately 21% seen once. Material for sequencing was blood. The receptors derive from a man between 65 and 80 years old in good health. Both conserved end residues are trimmed from each CDR3. Each record gives: CDR3 protein, J gene, V gene.

CDR3 protein: ASSPGLAGGNPLYNNEQF
J gene: TRBJ2-1
V gene: TRBV19

CDR3 protein: SAGPGAGNSPLH
J gene: TRBJ1-6
V gene: TRBV20-1

CDR3 protein: ASISRTSGRSSYNEQF
J gene: TRBJ2-1
V gene: TRBV6-2/TRBV6-3

CDR3 protein: ASSSWTSGGVGELF
J gene: TRBJ2-2
V gene: TRBV12-3/TRBV12-4

CDR3 protein: ASSPFMKNIQY
J gene: TRBJ2-4
V gene: TRBV28

CDR3 protein: ASSPTGVADTQY
J gene: TRBJ2-3
V gene: TRBV18

CDR3 protein: ASSQAALAGSYEQY
J gene: TRBJ2-7
V gene: TRBV4-2

CDR3 protein: ASSYRENSYNEQF
J gene: TRBJ2-1
V gene: TRBV5-1

CDR3 protein: ASSPRAGIGVTEAF
J gene: TRBJ1-1
V gene: TRBV18

CDR3 protein: ASSGGGTVGNEQY
J gene: NA
V gene: TRBV5-4

CDR3 protein: ASSLAWGRTDTQY
J gene: TRBJ2-3
V gene: TRBV7-2

CDR3 protein: ASSRGEGYYGYT
J gene: TRBJ1-2
V gene: TRBV7-9

CDR3 protein: ASSLLVRAEDTQY
J gene: TRBJ2-3
V gene: TRBV11-2

CDR3 protein: SAQTGSTEAF
J gene: TRBJ1-1
V gene: TRBV20-1

CDR3 protein: ASSFLPSGSTDTQY
J gene: TRBJ2-3
V gene: TRBV7-2

CDR3 protein: SAPTGYSGANVLT
J gene: TRBJ2-6
V gene: TRBV20-1

CDR3 protein: ASSPTGNLGYT
J gene: TRBJ1-2
V gene: TRBV9

CDR3 protein: ASSPTGTMYEQF
J gene: NA
V gene: TRBV6-5

CDR3 protein: ASSFGGEGYT
J gene: TRBJ1-2
V gene: TRBV27

CDR3 protein: ASSSLAYNEQF
J gene: TRBJ2-1
V gene: TRBV7-3

CDR3 protein: ASSNDRAWQETQY
J gene: TRBJ2-5
V gene: TRBV12-3/TRBV12-4

CDR3 protein: ASGPPRRGLGYT
J gene: TRBJ1-2
V gene: TRBV12-5

CDR3 protein: SATLRQGVKDEQY
J gene: TRBJ2-7
V gene: TRBV20-1

CDR3 protein: ASSSIETQY
J gene: TRBJ2-5
V gene: TRBV12-3/TRBV12-4

CDR3 protein: ASSQDGLAGGYEQF
J gene: NA
V gene: TRBV4-3

CDR3 protein: ASRKLAGGTHII
J gene: TRBJ2-1
V gene: TRBV11-2

CDR3 protein: ASSYYRSPLH
J gene: TRBJ1-6
V gene: TRBV6-2/TRBV6-3

CDR3 protein: ASSVHPTGAQIIQY
J gene: TRBJ2-4
V gene: TRBV12-3/TRBV12-4

CDR3 protein: ASSQEDGRQHYGYT
J gene: TRBJ1-2
V gene: TRBV3-1

CDR3 protein: SARPGQGYTGELF
J gene: TRBJ2-2
V gene: TRBV20-1

CDR3 protein: ASSYGGFGEKLF
J gene: TRBJ1-4
V gene: TRBV6-6

CDR3 protein: ASSLVRSLNTEAF
J gene: TRBJ1-1
V gene: TRBV7-9

CDR3 protein: ASRTSGVQETQY
J gene: TRBJ2-5
V gene: TRBV12-3/TRBV12-4

CDR3 protein: ASSLRGGTNTEAF
J gene: TRBJ1-1
V gene: TRBV5-1

CDR3 protein: ASSLEYSGPLTDTQY
J gene: TRBJ2-3
V gene: TRBV7-2

CDR3 protein: ASSLGGGWRETQY
J gene: TRBJ2-5
V gene: TRBV12-3/TRBV12-4

CDR3 protein: ASSLTFSGELF
J gene: TRBJ2-2
V gene: TRBV7-3

CDR3 protein: AIFLKGPKSYEQY
J gene: NA
V gene: TRBV7-9

CDR3 protein: ASTASKTQY
J gene: TRBJ2-5
V gene: TRBV6-2/TRBV6-3

CDR3 protein: ASSSYRVSTDPQY
J gene: TRBJ2-3
V gene: TRBV27